The sequence of this TCR beta chain was determined in a study of monozygotic twins with inflammatory bowel disease. Whole-study findings and limits: Possibly because of limited power, concordant and discordant twins showed no difference in repertoire similarity.

Every single donor had an approximately 2.5 ml blood sample drawn. Each TCR library consumed about 4,000 ng of total RNA. Across eight separate reactions for each sample, cDNA was made. With the 5' RACE reads reprocessed, TCRdb shows one record per CDR3 protein and no DNA. Its listing shows some 150,000 distinct CDR3 sequences. CDR3 length equals 16 residues. Germline CDR1 is GTSNPN and CDR2 is SVGIG (reference sequence). A word on this clonotype: Its antigen remains unidentified.

The TCR sequence derives from a human donor with ulcerative colitis or Crohn's disease, or a healthy co-twin of an affected twin (not recorded which). The chain joins TRBV30 to TRBJ2-1; no DNA is available, so the TRBD2 call from TCRdb remains unchecked. Sequences were obtained from blood. The CDR3 sequence is CAWSPGTSGAGNEQFF.